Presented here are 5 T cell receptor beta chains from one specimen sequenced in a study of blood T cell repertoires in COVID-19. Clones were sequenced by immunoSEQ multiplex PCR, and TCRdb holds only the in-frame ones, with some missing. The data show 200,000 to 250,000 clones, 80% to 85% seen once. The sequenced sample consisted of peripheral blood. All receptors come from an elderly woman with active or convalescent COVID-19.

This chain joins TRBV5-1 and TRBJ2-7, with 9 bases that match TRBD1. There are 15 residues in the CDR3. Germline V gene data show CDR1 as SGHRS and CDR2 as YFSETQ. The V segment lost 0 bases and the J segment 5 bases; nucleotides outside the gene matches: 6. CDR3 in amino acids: CASSLGGTGLNEQYF. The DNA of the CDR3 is TGCGCCAGCAGCTTGGGTGGGACAGGGTTAAACGAGCAGTACTTC.

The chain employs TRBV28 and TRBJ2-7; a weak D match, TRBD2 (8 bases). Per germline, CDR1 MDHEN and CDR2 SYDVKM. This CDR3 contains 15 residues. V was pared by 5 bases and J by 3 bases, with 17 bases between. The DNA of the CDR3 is TGTGCCAGCAGTCCCCCGGGGGGGACAGACTACGAGCAGTACTTC. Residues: CASSPPGGTDYEQYF.

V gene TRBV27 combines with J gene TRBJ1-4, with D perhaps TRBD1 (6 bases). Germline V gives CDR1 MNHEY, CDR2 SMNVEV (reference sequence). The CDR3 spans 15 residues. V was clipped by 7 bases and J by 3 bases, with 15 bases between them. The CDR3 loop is CASTLVGGPNEKLFF. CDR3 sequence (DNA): TGTGCCAGCACCCTGGTTGGGGGCCCTAATGAAAAACTGTTTTTT.

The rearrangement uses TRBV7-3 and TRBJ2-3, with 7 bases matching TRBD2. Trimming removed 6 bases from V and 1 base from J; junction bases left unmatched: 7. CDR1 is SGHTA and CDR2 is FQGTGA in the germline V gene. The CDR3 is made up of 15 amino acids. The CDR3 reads CASRRSGVGTDTQYF. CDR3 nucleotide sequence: TGTGCCAGCAGACGGAGCGGGGTTGGCACAGATACGCAGTATTTT. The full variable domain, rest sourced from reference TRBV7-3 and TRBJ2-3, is GAGVSQTPSNKVTEKGKYVELRCDPISGHTALYWYRQSLGQGPEFLIYFQGTGAADDSGLPNDRFFAVRPEGSVSTLKIQRTERGDSAVYLCASRRSGVGTDTQYFGPGTRLTVL.

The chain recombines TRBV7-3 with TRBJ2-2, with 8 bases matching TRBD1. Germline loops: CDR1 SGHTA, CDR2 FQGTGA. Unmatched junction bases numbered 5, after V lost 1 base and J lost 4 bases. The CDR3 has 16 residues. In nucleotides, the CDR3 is TGTGCCAGCAGCTTAAACGGCAGGGGGCGCACCGGGGAGCTGTTTTTT. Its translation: CASSLNGRGRTGELFF.